One sample yielded the 8 T cell receptor beta chains listed below, sequenced in a study of blood T cell repertoires in COVID-19. Assay used: immunoSEQ multiplex PCR; TCRdb lists only in-frame clones, some missing. This sample yields about 150,000 clones, of which roughly 82% are seen a single time; about 15% belongs to the top ten. The sequencing input was peripheral blood. Receptor source: a human donor with acute or convalescent COVID-19. The donor label of this sample is uncertain.

The rearrangement uses TRBV6-1 and TRBJ2-1, with D possibly TRBD1 on 6 matching bases. Trimming shortened V by 3 bases and J by 9 bases, and 21 bases separated the two germline ends. Germline V gives CDR1 MNHNS, CDR2 SASEGT. The CDR3 runs 16 residues. The CDR3 sequence is CASSDIQGWAGSEQFF. The CDR3 DNA reads as TGTGCCAGCAGTGACATTCAGGGGTGGGCTGGGAGTGAGCAGTTCTTC.

As to this clone: Possible read error: a much larger clone is one base away. The V gene is TRBV5-4, the J gene TRBJ1-1, with D possibly TRBD1 on 6 matching bases. The CDR3 extends over 13 amino acids. Germline V CDR1 and CDR2: SGHNT, YYREEE (reference sequence). Trimming pared 2 bases from V and 4 bases from J, leaving 9 bases between. CDR3 sequence: CASSFGQITEAFF. The DNA for the CDR3 is TGTGCCAGCAGCTTTGGACAGATCACTGAAGCTTTCTTT.

J is TRBJ2-3 and V is TRBV19; perhaps TRBD1 as D (5 bases). Per germline, CDR1 LNHDA and CDR2 SQIVND (reference sequence). The V end lost 4 bases, the J end lost 7 bases, and 12 bases lay between the germline ends. The CDR3 has 13 residues. CDR3 nucleotides: TGTGCCAGTAGTACCCAGGGTGGGTATACGCAGTATTTT. Its translation is CASSTQGGYTQYF.

The chain is built from TRBV10-3 and TRBJ1-5; D perhaps matches TRBD1 (6 bases). The V gene's germline CDR1 is ENHRY and CDR2 SYGVKD. This CDR3 is 15 amino acids long. Trimming pared 10 bases from V and 3 bases from J, leaving 19 bases between. CDR3 nucleotides: TGTGCCACCAGCGTGTTGGGGGCGGACAATCAGCCCCAGCATTTT. The encoded protein is CATSVLGADNQPQHF.

The chain couples TRBV6-6 to TRBJ1-3; D not resolved. Looked up from germline, CDR1 is MNHNY and CDR2 is SVGAGI (reference sequence). Between the trimmed V and J ends, which lost 3 bases and 0 bases, there was a span of 9 bases. There are 15 residues in the CDR3. CDR3 sequence: CASSYQFTSGNTIYF. CDR3 DNA: TGTGCCAGCAGTTATCAGTTCACCTCTGGAAACACCATATATTTT.

The chain has TRBV9 and TRBJ1-2; TRBD1 is a possible D gene (6 bases). The CDR3 is 14 residues long. From germline, CDR1 is SGDLS and CDR2 YYNGEE. Trimming removed 3 bases from V and 5 bases from J, with 14 bases in between. The DNA of the CDR3 is TGTGCCAGCAGCGAGGGGGAAGGGGGATATGGCTACACCTTC. Protein: CASSEGEGGYGYTF.

The chain employs TRBV11-3 and TRBJ2-3, with 9 bases matching TRBD1. The CDR3 length is 15 residues. Looked up from germline, CDR1 is SGHNT and CDR2 is YENEEA. The ends lost 5 bases at V and 3 bases at J; junction bases unmatched: 6. Here the CDR3 DNA reads TGTGCCAGCAGCCCCTCACAGGGGGCTACAGATACGCAGTATTTT. Translated: CASSPSQGATDTQYF.

The chain recombines TRBV10-3 with TRBJ1-2, with D perhaps matching TRBD1 (6 bases). Germline V gene sequence: CDR1 ENHRY, CDR2 SYGVKD. This CDR3 is built from 15 residues. V gave up 4 bases and J gave up 6 bases, with 18 bases separating them. The DNA for the CDR3 is TGTGCCATCAGTGTTTTCGGACAGCCCGAACATGGCTACACCTTC. Its protein product is CAISVFGQPEHGYTF.